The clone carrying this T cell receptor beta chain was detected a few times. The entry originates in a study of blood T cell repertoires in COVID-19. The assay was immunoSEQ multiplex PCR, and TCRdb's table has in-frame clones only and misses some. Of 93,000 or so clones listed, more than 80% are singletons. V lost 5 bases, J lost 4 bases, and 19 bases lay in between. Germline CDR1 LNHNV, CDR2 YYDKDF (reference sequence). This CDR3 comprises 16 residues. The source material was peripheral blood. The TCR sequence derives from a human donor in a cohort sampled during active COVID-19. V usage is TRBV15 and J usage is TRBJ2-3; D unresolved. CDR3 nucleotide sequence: TGTGCCACCAGCTCCATGGGCCGAACCCCCCCAGATACGCAGTATTTT. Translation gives CATSSMGRTPPDTQYF.